The 17 T cell receptor beta chains below were found in one sample sequenced in a study of blood T cell repertoires in COVID-19. Sequenced by immunoSEQ multiplex PCR; TCRdb stores in-frame clones only, minus some. This repertoire shows around 250,000 clones, under 90% found once; its top ten account for roughly 8.6%. The sequencing sample was made of peripheral blood. These receptors all come from a human donor in a cohort sampled during active COVID-19.

The chain recombines TRBV7-8 with TRBJ1-2; the match to TRBD1 covers 7 bases. The CDR3 consists of 13 residues. Germline values: CDR1 SGHVS, CDR2 FQNEAQ. J lost 4 bases, V lost 5 bases, and 4 bases had no gene match. CDR3 coding DNA: TGTGCCAGCAGCACGACAGGGAGCTATGGCTACACCTTC. It codes for CASSTTGSYGYTF.

The V and J genes are TRBV9 and TRBJ1-3; D remains unclear. CDR1 SGDLS and CDR2 YYNGEE come from the germline V gene. This CDR3 contains 13 residues. V was shortened by 4 bases and J by 4 bases, with 9 bases between the two germline ends. The CDR3 spells CASSQVDGNTIYF. The CDR3 nucleotides are TGTGCCAGCAGCCAGGTAGACGGAAACACCATATATTTT.

The rearrangement joins TRBV5-1 to TRBJ2-2; 12 positions agree with TRBD2. J was trimmed by 6 bases and V by 4 bases; bases with no gene match: 19. Germline lookup yields CDR1 SGHRS and CDR2 YFSETQ. The CDR3 totals 20 residues. The CDR3: CASSPTAGLAGGHRSGELFF. The CDR3 coding sequence is TGCGCCAGCAGCCCGACGGCGGGCCTAGCGGGGGGGCATCGCTCCGGGGAGCTGTTTTTT.

This clone has just one count. The chain joins TRBV19 to TRBJ2-3, with a tentative D call TRBD1 (6 bases). The V end was cut by 0 bases, the J end by 2 bases, with 9 bases between. The CDR3 has 15 amino acids. Germline V gene data show CDR1 as LNHDA and CDR2 as SQIVND (reference sequence). The CDR3 DNA reads TGTGCCAGTAGTATAGATTACAGGGTCACAGATACGCAGTATTTT. Protein product: CASSIDYRVTDTQYF.

CDR3 bases: TGTGCCAGCAGTTACGGACAGGGAGGGACAGATACGCAGTATTTT. This gives the protein CASSYGQGGTDTQYF. The J gene is TRBJ2-3, the V gene TRBV7-6; D may be TRBD1 (8 bases). This CDR3 is built from 15 residues. Germline values: CDR1 SGHVS, CDR2 FNYEAQ. Trimming removed 6 bases at V and 3 bases at J, with 16 bases between.

This chain links TRBV28 with TRBJ1-6; possible D gene TRBD1, 6 bases. V dropped 5 bases and J dropped 6 bases, with 14 bases sitting between them. The length of the CDR3 is 15 residues. Germline CDR1 MDHEN, CDR2 SYDVKM. For the CDR3, the DNA is TGTGCCAGCAGTCCCAGACAGGTCGGTAATTCACCCCTCCACTTT. It yields the protein CASSPRQVGNSPLHF.

This clone has just one count. The chain recombines TRBV4-1 with TRBJ2-3; TRBD1 aligns across 7 bases. The CDR3 sequence is 14 residues long. Trimming at V came to 2 bases and at J to 6 bases, leaving 5 bases not matched to a gene. CDR1 MGHRA and CDR2 YSYEKL come from the germline V gene. This chain's CDR3 is CASSQPTGDDTQYF. The CDR3 DNA reads as TGCGCCAGCAGCCAACCTACAGGGGACGATACGCAGTATTTT.

This clone was recorded a few times. This sequence joins TRBV11-3 and TRBJ1-1; no clear D gene. There are 14 residues in the CDR3. V gave up 2 bases and J gave up 1 base, with 8 bases separating them. The germline gives CDR1 SGHNT, CDR2 YENEEA. This CDR3 reads CASSLSAGNTEAFF. CDR3 in DNA: TGTGCCAGCAGCTTAAGTGCGGGGAACACTGAAGCTTTCTTT. Full variable domain (rest looked up from reference TRBV11-3 and TRBJ1-1): EAGVVQSPRYKIIEKKQPVAFWCNPISGHNTLYWYLQNLGQGPELLIRYENEEAVDDSQLPKDRFSAERLKGVDSTLKIQPAELGDSAVYLCASSLSAGNTEAFFGQGTRLTVV.

CDR3 bases: TGTGCCAGCAGCCGTGGAGACCTCCCTGGAAACACCATATATTTT. This translates into CASSRGDLPGNTIYF. This chain uses TRBV7-3 with TRBJ1-3; D uncertain. The CDR3 is made up of 15 amino acids. Per the germline V gene, CDR1 is SGHTA and CDR2 is FQGTGA. V was trimmed by 5 bases and J by 2 bases, leaving 13 bases between them.

The CDR3 loop is CASSFGLFRGDYGYTF. DNA for the CDR3: TGTGCCAGCAGCTTTGGCCTCTTCAGGGGGGACTATGGCTACACCTTC. This chain joins TRBV7-2 and TRBJ1-2, with 7 bases aligning to TRBD1. The CDR3 loop spans 16 amino acids. Germline CDR1 is SGHTA and CDR2 is FQGNSA. The J segment lost 3 bases and the V segment lost 3 bases, leaving 10 bases of the junction unmatched.

CDR3 DNA: TGTGCCAGTTCCGATCGAGGGGGCTGGGAAAAACTGTTTTTT. This encodes CASSDRGGWEKLFF. The chain links TRBV6-5 to TRBJ1-4, with 7 bases matching TRBD1. The CDR3 extends over 14 amino acids. V lost 9 bases and J lost 8; bases outside the gene matches: 12. CDR1 and CDR2 from the germline V gene are MNHEY and SVGAGI.

This clone was counted a few times. This sequence joins TRBV4-3 and TRBJ2-1; 12 bases map to TRBD2. There are 20 residues in the CDR3. The germline CDR1 and CDR2 sequences are LGHNA and YSLEER. Trimming cost V 4 bases and J 0 bases; bases outside gene matches: 13. The CDR3 sequence: CASSRTSGLAGFSSYNEQFF. As DNA, the CDR3 is TGCGCCAGCAGCCGGACATCGGGACTAGCGGGTTTCAGCTCCTACAATGAGCAGTTCTTC.

The gene calls are TRBV6-2 or TRBV6-3 and TRBJ1-5; D remains unclear. The V gene's germline CDR1 is MNHEY and CDR2 SVGEGT. This CDR3 is built from 15 residues. V was trimmed by 4 bases and J by 2 bases, leaving 12 bases between them. The CDR3: CASSLAGSRNQPQHF. In DNA, the CDR3 is TGTGCCAGCAGTTTAGCTGGCAGCCGCAATCAGCCCCAGCATTTT.

The V and J genes are TRBV19 and TRBJ2-3, with D possibly TRBD1 on 6 matching bases. Trimming left V 3 bases short and J 0 bases short, with 22 bases between. This CDR3 is 19 amino acids long. Germline values: CDR1 LNHDA, CDR2 SQIVND (reference sequence). The CDR3 sequence is CASSIMGDRTYSSTDTQYF. CDR3 bases: TGTGCCAGTAGTATTATGGGCGACAGGACCTATTCTAGCACAGATACGCAGTATTTT.

This clone was seen once. The genes are TRBV18 and TRBJ2-5, with 9 bases identical to TRBD2. With 2 bases clipped from V and 1 base from J, the junction kept 8 bases outside the gene matches. CDR3 size: 17 residues. CDR1 and CDR2 (germline): KGHSH, LQKENI. The CDR3 coding sequence is TGTGCCAGCTCACCAAGGCTAGCGGGGACCTCCCAAGAGACCCAGTACTTC. It encodes CASSPRLAGTSQETQYF.

For the CDR3, the DNA is TGTGCCAGCAGCCAAGGGACAGGGGCCTCAGATACGCAGTATTTT. This gives the protein CASSQGTGASDTQYF. The chain is built from TRBV3-1 (or the pseudogene TRBV3-2) and TRBJ2-3, with 9 bases that match TRBD1. The CDR3 runs 15 residues. Germline CDR1 reads LGHDT; CDR2 reads YNNKEL (reference sequence). Unmatched junction bases numbered 3, after V lost 1 base and J lost 4 bases.

V and J are TRBV29-1 and TRBJ2-1, with 8 nucleotides matching TRBD2. The CDR3 contains 14 residues. Germline-derived CDR1 and CDR2 are SQVTM and ANQGSEA. V dropped 6 bases and J dropped 8; count of bases not matched to a gene: 12. The CDR3 nucleotides read TGCAGCGTAGAGGTCGGCGGGAGGCCATATGAGCAGTTCTTC. Protein product: CSVEVGGRPYEQFF.